This entry features one T cell receptor beta chain sequence. The data were taken from a study of monozygotic twins with inflammatory bowel disease. TCRdb reanalyzed the 5' RACE reads and collapses them to one entry per CDR3 protein, without DNA. The sample's table shows around 40,000 distinct CDR3 sequences. CDR1 and CDR2 (germline): SGHRS, YFSETQ. The CDR3 has 14 amino acids. The receptor comes from a human donor with ulcerative colitis or Crohn's disease, or a healthy co-twin of an affected twin (not recorded which). What was sequenced was blood. The chain uses TRBV5-1 and TRBJ2-3; TCRdb proposes TRBD1, but this gene call is untestable without DNA. CDR3: CASSLGQGADTQYF. Full variable domain (missing parts from reference TRBV5-1 and TRBJ2-3): KAGVTQTPRYLIKTRGQQVTLSCSPISGHRSVSWYQQTPGQGLQFLFEYFSETQRNKGNFPGRFSGRQFSNSRSEMNVSTLELGDSALYLCASSLGQGADTQYFGPGTRLTVL.